Listed below are T cell receptor beta chains from one sample, sequenced in a study of HIV-infected patients and healthy controls. TCRdb redid the calling of the 5' RACE reads with MiXCR, one entry per CDR3 protein. This table holds 8,000 to 10,000 distinct CDR3 sequences, roughly 8% found once. The sample was blood, taken before antiretroviral therapy. Receptors originate from an adult with HIV infection. The donor label of this sample is uncertain. CDR3s include the opening cysteine and the closing phenylalanine or tryptophan. The D gene is left open where the match is weak. The listing skips clone size in some rows; elsewhere it reads once, few, many or a size class.

D gene: TRBD1
J gene: TRBJ2-7
V gene: TRBV29-1
clone size: many
CDR3 protein: CSVVTGDRDEQYF
CDR3 DNA: TGCAGCGTTGTAACAGGGGACAGGGACGAGCAGTACTTC

D gene: .
J gene: TRBJ1-5
V gene: TRBV2
clone size: many
CDR3 protein: CASSDSNQPQHF
CDR3 DNA: TGTGCCAGCAGTGACAGCAATCAGCCCCAGCATTTT

D gene: TRBD1
J gene: TRBJ2-3
V gene: TRBV5-1
clone size: many
CDR3 protein: CASSLGQGRTDTQYF
CDR3 DNA: TGCGCCAGCAGCCTAGGACAGGGTCGAACAGATACGCAGTATTTT

D gene: TRBD1
J gene: TRBJ1-5
V gene: TRBV15
clone size: many
CDR3 protein: CATSPRTGEGQPQHF
CDR3 DNA: TGTGCCACCAGCCCCCGGACAGGGGAAGGTCAGCCCCAGCATTTT

D gene: .
J gene: TRBJ2-2
V gene: TRBV14
clone size: many
CDR3 protein: CARIPNTGELFF
CDR3 DNA: TGTGCCAGGATTCCGAACACCGGGGAGCTGTTTTTT

D gene: .
J gene: TRBJ1-4
V gene: TRBV5-1
clone size: many
CDR3 protein: CASRVEDANEKLFF
CDR3 DNA: TGCGCCAGCAGGGTGGAGGATGCTAATGAAAAACTGTTTTTT

D gene: .
J gene: TRBJ2-1
V gene: TRBV18
clone size: once
CDR3 protein: CASSRGSGSGSEQFF
CDR3 DNA: TGTGCCAGCTCACGGGGGTCCGGGAGTGGGAGTGAGCAGTTCTTC

D gene: .
J gene: TRBJ1-5
V gene: TRBV11-2
clone size: .
CDR3 protein: CASSMGRGAVQPQHF
CDR3 DNA: TGTGCCAGCAGCATGGGAAGAGGGGCTGTTCAGCCCCAGCATTTT

D gene: .
J gene: TRBJ2-3
V gene: TRBV6-5
clone size: .
CDR3 protein: CASRQRTDTQYF
CDR3 DNA: TGTGCCAGCAGACAGCGGACAGATACGCAGTATTTT

D gene: TRBD1
J gene: TRBJ2-1
V gene: TRBV6-6
clone size: many
CDR3 protein: CASRTGQGYNEQFF
CDR3 DNA: TGTGCCAGCAGGACGGGACAGGGGTACAATGAGCAGTTCTTC

D gene: .
J gene: TRBJ2-3
V gene: TRBV7-6
clone size: many
CDR3 protein: CASSSYQAVTQYF
CDR3 DNA: TGTGCCAGCAGCTCGTATCAGGCGGTTACGCAGTATTTT

D gene: TRBD2
J gene: TRBJ2-3
V gene: TRBV6-5
clone size: medium-sized
CDR3 protein: CASSPSTAGGRDTQYF
CDR3 DNA: TGTGCCAGCAGTCCTAGCACCGCGGGAGGGAGGGATACGCAGTATTTT

D gene: .
J gene: TRBJ1-3
V gene: TRBV19
clone size: many
CDR3 protein: CASSMNAERGNTIYF
CDR3 DNA: TGTGCCAGTAGTATGAACGCTGAGCGGGGAAACACCATATATTTT

D gene: .
J gene: TRBJ2-1
V gene: TRBV7-9
clone size: few
CDR3 protein: CASSLEFLADEQGEQFF
CDR3 DNA: TGTGCCAGCAGCCTGGAGTTTCTAGCGGACGAACAGGGTGAGCAGTTCTTC

D gene: .
J gene: TRBJ2-3
V gene: TRBV12-3/TRBV12-4
clone size: .
CDR3 protein: CASTAGQAGTDTQYF
CDR3 DNA: TGTGCCAGCACCGCCGGACAAGCGGGCACAGATACGCAGTATTTT

D gene: .
J gene: TRBJ1-5
V gene: TRBV29-1
clone size: many
CDR3 protein: CSVAVTPAGQPQHF
CDR3 DNA: TGCAGCGTTGCGGTGACTCCGGCAGGCCAGCCCCAGCATTTT

D gene: .
J gene: TRBJ2-3
V gene: TRBV19
clone size: many
CDR3 protein: CASSTTDTQYF
CDR3 DNA: TGTGCCAGTAGTACCACAGATACGCAGTATTTT

D gene: .
J gene: TRBJ1-2
V gene: TRBV12-3/TRBV12-4
clone size: many
CDR3 protein: CASAAASNNYGYTF
CDR3 DNA: TGTGCCAGCGCCGCGGCCAGCAATAACTATGGCTACACCTTC

D gene: TRBD1
J gene: TRBJ2-4
V gene: TRBV10-3
clone size: many
CDR3 protein: CAIGGTGGSIQYF
CDR3 DNA: TGTGCCATCGGCGGGACAGGGGGGAGCATTCAGTACTTC

D gene: .
J gene: TRBJ2-2
V gene: TRBV7-9
clone size: many
CDR3 protein: CASSSTRAGELFF
CDR3 DNA: TGTGCCAGCAGCTCGACTAGGGCCGGGGAGCTGTTTTTT

D gene: .
J gene: TRBJ2-1
V gene: TRBV20-1
clone size: medium-sized
CDR3 protein: CSARAPGRTYNEQFF
CDR3 DNA: TGCAGTGCTAGGGCTCCGGGACGGACCTACAATGAGCAGTTCTTC

D gene: .
J gene: TRBJ1-1
V gene: TRBV12-3/TRBV12-4
clone size: many
CDR3 protein: CASTITGRGWWEAFF
CDR3 DNA: TGTGCCAGCACCATCACTGGAAGGGGGTGGTGGGAAGCTTTCTTT

D gene: .
J gene: TRBJ1-1
V gene: TRBV20-1
clone size: many
CDR3 protein: CSARDGTMNTEAFF
CDR3 DNA: TGCAGTGCTAGAGATGGCACTATGAACACTGAAGCTTTCTTT

D gene: .
J gene: TRBJ2-7
V gene: TRBV14
clone size: .
CDR3 protein: CASSQMRFGEQYF
CDR3 DNA: TGTGCCAGCAGCCAAATGAGATTTGGGGAGCAGTACTTC

D gene: .
J gene: TRBJ2-5
V gene: TRBV27
clone size: few
CDR3 protein: CASSLFRNQETQYF
CDR3 DNA: TGTGCCAGCAGTTTATTTCGGAACCAAGAGACCCAGTACTTC

D gene: .
J gene: TRBJ2-3
V gene: TRBV6-1
clone size: few
CDR3 protein: CASSEMANTDTQYF
CDR3 DNA: TGTGCCAGCAGTGAGATGGCCAACACAGATACGCAGTATTTT

D gene: .
J gene: TRBJ2-3
V gene: TRBV7-3
clone size: many
CDR3 protein: CASSLDSGGTDTQYF
CDR3 DNA: TGTGCCAGCAGCTTAGATAGCGGAGGCACAGATACGCAGTATTTT

D gene: .
J gene: TRBJ1-3
V gene: TRBV5-6
clone size: medium-sized
CDR3 protein: CASSIGPGNTIYF
CDR3 DNA: TGTGCCAGCAGCATAGGACCTGGAAACACCATATATTTT

D gene: TRBD2
J gene: TRBJ2-3
V gene: TRBV6-5
clone size: many
CDR3 protein: CASSYSFSGSAGDTQYF
CDR3 DNA: TGTGCCAGCAGTTACTCGTTTAGCGGGAGTGCGGGTGATACGCAGTATTTT

D gene: TRBD2
J gene: TRBJ2-7
V gene: TRBV6-5
clone size: many
CDR3 protein: CASTPISGDEQYF
CDR3 DNA: TGTGCCAGCACCCCCATTAGCGGGGACGAGCAGTACTTC

D gene: TRBD1
J gene: TRBJ2-7
V gene: TRBV6-5
clone size: medium-sized
CDR3 protein: CASSAQGVDEQYF
CDR3 DNA: TGTGCCAGCAGCGCACAGGGGGTGGACGAGCAGTACTTC

D gene: .
J gene: TRBJ1-1
V gene: TRBV5-1
clone size: many
CDR3 protein: CASSLVPENTEAFF
CDR3 DNA: TGCGCCAGCAGCTTGGTCCCAGAGAACACTGAAGCTTTCTTT

D gene: .
J gene: TRBJ2-2
V gene: TRBV28
clone size: many
CDR3 protein: CASKVYGFSGELFF
CDR3 DNA: TGTGCCAGCAAGGTGTACGGTTTCAGCGGGGAGCTGTTTTTT

D gene: .
J gene: TRBJ2-1
V gene: TRBV3-1
clone size: many
CDR3 protein: CASSPTGRRPSYNEQFF
CDR3 DNA: TGTGCCAGCAGCCCGACCGGGCGGCGCCCCTCCTACAATGAGCAGTTCTTC

D gene: .
J gene: TRBJ2-7
V gene: TRBV20-1
clone size: many
CDR3 protein: CSASGGGNEQYF
CDR3 DNA: TGCAGTGCTAGTGGAGGAGGGAACGAGCAGTACTTC

D gene: .
J gene: TRBJ1-1
V gene: TRBV15
clone size: many
CDR3 protein: CATSINGVNENTEAFF
CDR3 DNA: TGTGCCACCAGCATAAATGGGGTCAATGAGAACACTGAAGCTTTCTTT

D gene: TRBD2
J gene: TRBJ2-5
V gene: TRBV6-5
clone size: many
CDR3 protein: CASSSRLAEYQETQYF
CDR3 DNA: TGTGCCAGCAGTTCGCGACTAGCGGAGTACCAAGAGACCCAGTACTTC

D gene: TRBD2
J gene: TRBJ2-1
V gene: TRBV27
clone size: .
CDR3 protein: CASSSLLLAGANNEQFF
CDR3 DNA: TGTGCCAGCAGTTCTCTTTTACTAGCGGGAGCGAACAATGAGCAGTTCTTC

D gene: TRBD2
J gene: TRBJ2-7
V gene: TRBV20-1
clone size: many
CDR3 protein: CSAKLAGVYEQYF
CDR3 DNA: TGCAGTGCCAAACTAGCGGGAGTCTACGAGCAGTACTTC

D gene: .
J gene: TRBJ2-3
V gene: TRBV29-1
clone size: many
CDR3 protein: CSVEWGRGPTDTQYF
CDR3 DNA: TGCAGCGTTGAGTGGGGCAGGGGCCCCACCGATACGCAGTATTTT

D gene: .
J gene: TRBJ2-2
V gene: TRBV18
clone size: many
CDR3 protein: CASSPIGGFNTGELFF
CDR3 DNA: TGTGCCAGCTCACCGATTGGGGGCTTCAACACCGGGGAGCTGTTTTTT

D gene: .
J gene: TRBJ1-4
V gene: TRBV20-1
clone size: .
CDR3 protein: CSATSAGGEKLFF
CDR3 DNA: TGCAGTGCCACCTCGGCGGGGGGAGAAAAACTGTTTTTT

D gene: .
J gene: TRBJ1-5
V gene: TRBV12-3/TRBV12-4
clone size: .
CDR3 protein: CASSLTGGNQPQHF
CDR3 DNA: TGTGCCAGCAGTTTAACGGGGGGCAATCAGCCCCAGCATTTT

D gene: .
J gene: TRBJ2-2
V gene: TRBV29-1
clone size: medium-sized
CDR3 protein: CSVDTGLGTGELFF
CDR3 DNA: TGCAGCGTTGATACAGGGTTAGGTACCGGGGAGCTGTTTTTT

D gene: .
J gene: TRBJ2-5
V gene: TRBV15
clone size: medium-sized
CDR3 protein: CATSPHGETQYF
CDR3 DNA: TGTGCCACCAGCCCCCATGGGGAGACCCAGTACTTC

D gene: .
J gene: TRBJ2-7
V gene: TRBV3-1
clone size: medium-sized
CDR3 protein: CASSQRGPYEQYF
CDR3 DNA: TGTGCCAGCAGCCAAAGAGGACCTTACGAGCAGTACTTC

D gene: TRBD1
J gene: TRBJ1-4
V gene: TRBV27
clone size: many
CDR3 protein: CASSARSGTGGSNEKLFF
CDR3 DNA: TGTGCCAGCAGTGCCCGTTCCGGGACAGGGGGGTCTAATGAAAAACTGTTTTTT

D gene: .
J gene: TRBJ2-4
V gene: TRBV6-2/TRBV6-3
clone size: .
CDR3 protein: CASSYSAVAKNIQYF
CDR3 DNA: TGTGCCAGCAGTTACTCAGCGGTAGCCAAAAACATTCAGTACTTC

D gene: .
J gene: TRBJ1-5
V gene: TRBV20-1
clone size: many
CDR3 protein: CSAPPGSNQPQHF
CDR3 DNA: TGCAGTGCCCCCCCTGGGAGTAATCAGCCCCAGCATTTT

D gene: .
J gene: TRBJ1-1
V gene: TRBV29-1
clone size: many
CDR3 protein: CSVAWQRNTEAFF
CDR3 DNA: TGCAGCGTCGCTTGGCAGAGGAACACTGAAGCTTTCTTT

D gene: TRBD1
J gene: TRBJ1-2
V gene: TRBV19
clone size: few
CDR3 protein: CASSIGRQGAAGYTF
CDR3 DNA: TGTGCCAGTAGTATAGGTCGGCAGGGGGCGGCCGGCTACACCTTC

D gene: .
J gene: TRBJ2-3
V gene: TRBV7-9
clone size: many
CDR3 protein: CASSFSGSTDTQYF
CDR3 DNA: TGTGCCAGCAGCTTTTCCGGGAGCACAGATACGCAGTATTTT

D gene: TRBD1
J gene: TRBJ1-4
V gene: TRBV10-3
clone size: .
CDR3 protein: CAISKQAGQNVNEKLFF
CDR3 DNA: TGTGCCATCAGCAAACAAGCGGGACAGAACGTTAATGAAAAACTGTTTTTT

D gene: TRBD2
J gene: TRBJ2-1
V gene: TRBV6-1
clone size: many
CDR3 protein: CASSPLAGVLNEQFF
CDR3 DNA: TGTGCCAGCAGTCCACTAGCGGGAGTTCTAAATGAGCAGTTCTTC

D gene: .
J gene: TRBJ2-3
V gene: TRBV20-1
clone size: many
CDR3 protein: CSAPPAGTSTDTQYF
CDR3 DNA: TGCAGTGCCCCACCCGCAGGGACGAGCACAGATACGCAGTATTTT

D gene: TRBD1
J gene: TRBJ2-1
V gene: TRBV7-9
clone size: medium-sized
CDR3 protein: CASSPMDRPDEQFF
CDR3 DNA: TGTGCCAGCAGCCCCATGGACAGGCCGGATGAGCAGTTCTTC

D gene: TRBD2
J gene: TRBJ2-3
V gene: TRBV6-5
clone size: few
CDR3 protein: CASSYAGDSTDTQYF
CDR3 DNA: TGTGCCAGCAGCTACGCGGGGGACAGCACAGATACGCAGTATTTT

D gene: .
J gene: TRBJ2-7
V gene: TRBV28
clone size: large
CDR3 protein: CASSWVGYEQYF
CDR3 DNA: TGTGCCAGCAGTTGGGTGGGCTACGAGCAGTACTTC

D gene: TRBD1
J gene: TRBJ1-5
V gene: TRBV12-3/TRBV12-4
clone size: many
CDR3 protein: CASSADRANQPQHF
CDR3 DNA: TGTGCCAGCAGCGCGGACAGGGCAAATCAGCCCCAGCATTTT